This T cell receptor beta chain was documented in a study of human T cells and chemical hapten exposure. TCRdb re-called the RACE reads with MiXCR, one entry per CDR3 protein. The sample lists about 42,000 distinct CDR3 sequences; 9.5% to 10% were seen once. Time point described: patch test 2, 6 weeks after DPC sensitization. Treatment given: therapeutic diphenylcyclopropenone sensitization with weekly scalp DPC. Blood, whole and unfractionated, served as the source for total RNA extraction. At least ten counts were recorded for this clonotype. The V gene lost 1 base and the J gene lost 4 bases, with 5 bases spanning the gap. The CDR3 length is 12 residues. Germline CDR1 reads MDHEN; CDR2 reads SYDVKM.

The gene calls are TRBV28 and TRBJ2-7, with no clear D. The sequenced sample was whole blood, obtained in connection with sensitization to the hapten diphenylcyclopropenone (DPC). The TCR was taken from a woman aged 25 to 45 with alopecia areata. Some clones in this sample may be carry-over from other donors' samples. DNA for the CDR3: TGTGCCAGCAGTTTATCGAGGTACGAGCAGTACTTC. Its protein is CASSLSRYEQYF.